The 26 T cell receptor beta chains given below trace back to one sample, sequenced in a study of T cell repertoires in aging, cancer and after chemotherapy. A mixed TRB-A/B primer pool amplified rearranged TRB by multiplex touch-down PCR. TCRdb re-derived calls from the multiplex PCR reads in MiXCR, one entry per CDR3 protein. Of 4,000 to 6,000 distinct CDR3 sequences listed, about 32% were seen once; the top ten hold 15% to 20%. Amplification of TCR beta used genomic DNA extracted from peripheral blood. Material: blood. Receptors were obtained from a human donor with a blood cancer. The donor label of this sample is uncertain.

Remarks on this clonotype: The conserved phenylalanine or tryptophan is not found at the CDR3 terminus, so this likely reflects a read error. The limits of the CDR3 on the DNA are not certain, so only TCRdb's listed CDR3 is given. This CDR3 is CASSPGLAGGAAESV. The gene calls are TRBV5-6 and TRBJ2-1; the table's D call, TRBD2, has no DNA check behind it. CDR1 SGHDT and CDR2 YYEEEE come from the germline V gene. The CDR3 is made up of 15 amino acids, end residues included.

V and J are TRBV20-1 and TRBJ2-1, with D hard to call. This CDR3 is built from 15 residues. Trimming removed 0 bases at V and 3 bases at J, with 12 bases between. Germline lookup yields CDR1 DFQATT and CDR2 SNEGSKA (reference sequence). The CDR3 here is CSARDGRTLYNEQFF. CDR3 DNA: TGCAGTGCTAGAGATGGGCGGACCCTCTACAATGAGCAGTTCTTC.

This clonotype was found a few times. The chain is built from TRBV13 and TRBJ1-1; no definite D call. V lost 5 bases, J lost 1 base, and 8 bases lay in between. Germline V gene lookup returns CDR1 PRHDT and CDR2 FYEKMQ (reference sequence). The CDR3 is 13 residues long. CDR3 region: CASSLAKNTEAFF. CDR3 DNA sequence: TGTGCCAGCAGCCTCGCTAAGAACACTGAAGCTTTCTTT.

By share, this clonotype ranks as medium-sized. The chain couples TRBV19 to TRBJ2-7; 11 bases are shared with TRBD2. The CDR3 is made up of 14 amino acids. J gave up 5 bases and V 6 bases, and 6 bases lay outside the gene matches. CDR1 and CDR2 (germline): LNHDA, SQIVND (reference sequence). CDR3 coding DNA: TGTGCCAGTAGCGCGCTAGCGGGGGGCAACGAGCAGTACTTC. Residues: CASSALAGGNEQYF.

Within the sample, this clonotype is medium-sized (0.01 to 0.1%). The chain couples TRBV11-3 to TRBJ1-2; a weak D match, TRBD1 (5 bases). Looked up from germline, CDR1 is SGHNT and CDR2 is YENEEA. The CDR3 consists of 12 residues. With 11 bases removed from V and 3 bases from J, the gap between germline ends came to 13 bases. This CDR3 is CASRREDYGYTF. The CDR3 bases are TGTGCCTCCCGCAGGGAGGACTATGGCTACACCTTC.

This clonotype rates as medium-sized (0.01 to 0.1%). V and J are TRBV12-3 or TRBV12-4 and TRBJ1-1; the D is unclear. V was cut by 7 bases and J by 5 bases, with 11 bases left in between. There are 12 residues in the CDR3. The CDR3 region is CASTQRGTEAFF. The DNA for the CDR3 is TGTGCCAGCACCCAACGTGGGACTGAAGCTTTCTTT.

This clonotype was observed a few times. The chain links TRBV4-3 to TRBJ2-4; 9 bases fit TRBD1. J gave up 0 bases and V 1 base, and 10 bases lay outside the gene matches. The CDR3 length is 19 residues. Germline lookup yields CDR1 LGHNA and CDR2 YSLEER. This chain's CDR3 is CASSQVREGQGRAKNIQYF. The CDR3 DNA reads as TGCGCCAGCAGCCAAGTAAGGGAGGGACAGGGACGAGCCAAAAACATTCAGTACTTC.

The V call is TRBV6-5, the J call TRBJ1-2; tentative D call: TRBD1 (5 bases). The CDR3 totals 13 residues. Germline values: CDR1 MNHEY, CDR2 SVGAGI. The V end lost 5 bases, the J end lost 7 bases, and 14 bases lay between the germline ends. The CDR3 nucleotides read TGTGCCAGCAGTGAAAAGGGGCCGGGTGGCTACACCTTC. Translating it yields CASSEKGPGGYTF.

As concerns this clonotype: A read error may account for a junction end that differs from germline. The chain recombines TRBV12-3 or TRBV12-4 with TRBJ1-6; TRBD1 might be the D (5 bases). The CDR3 consists of 16 residues. The CDR3 reads CASSLDPGRRNSPLHF. CDR3 DNA sequence: TGTGCCAGCAGCTTAGACCCGGGACGGCGAAATTCACCCCTCCACTTT.

By frequency in the sample, this clonotype is medium-sized. The chain couples TRBV10-3 to TRBJ2-1; 11 nucleotides line up with TRBD1. J gave up 4 bases and V 3 bases, and 5 bases lay outside the gene matches. CDR3 length equals 16 residues. Germline assignment: CDR1 ENHRY and CDR2 SYGVKD. The CDR3 sequence: CAISDGTGGRYNEQFF. In nucleotides, the CDR3 is TGTGCCATCAGTGACGGGACAGGGGGGAGGTACAATGAGCAGTTCTTC.

This chain connects TRBV20-1 to TRBJ1-2; D is possibly TRBD1 (5 bases). Germline V gives CDR1 DFQATT, CDR2 SNEGSKA (reference sequence). The CDR3 sequence is 14 residues long. Deletions cut 3 bases from V and 5 bases from J, with 16 bases between. The CDR3 coding sequence is TGCAGTGCTAGGGGGAAGACAGTAGCTTATGGCTACACCTTC. This gives the protein CSARGKTVAYGYTF.

V gene TRBV5-1 combines with J gene TRBJ2-3, with 8 nucleotides matching TRBD1. The CDR3 sequence is 15 residues long. Per germline, CDR1 SGHRS and CDR2 YFSETQ. After removal of 0 bases from V and 6 bases from J, the junction contained 6 bases not matched to a gene. The DNA of the CDR3 is TGCGCCAGCAGCTTGGCGGCAGGGGGCATTGATACGCAGTATTTT. Translation: CASSLAAGGIDTQYF.

The chain carries TRBV18 and TRBJ2-7; D may be TRBD2 (6 bases). Germline V gene lookup returns CDR1 KGHSH and CDR2 LQKENI. This CDR3 has 15 residues. V lost 2 bases and J 7 bases, leaving 18 bases between the germline ends. CDR3 DNA: TGTGCCAGCTCACCATATGGGCGGGGATATGGGGAGCAGTACTTC. Translating it yields CASSPYGRGYGEQYF.

This clonotype showed up just a few times. The CDR3, as DNA: TGTGCCAGTAGTAAGTCCGGGCAGGGAAGGACTCCCACCTTC. Translating gives CASSKSGQGRTPTF. The V gene is TRBV19, the J gene TRBJ1-2, with a tentative D call TRBD1 (5 bases). With 4 bases removed from V and 13 bases from J, the gap between germline ends came to 22 bases. CDR1 LNHDA and CDR2 SQIVND come from the germline V gene (reference sequence). The CDR3 totals 14 residues.

The chain recombines TRBV27 with TRBJ1-4; D is undetermined. Trimming took 3 bases from V and 5 from J, leaving 13 bases between them. Germline V gene lookup returns CDR1 MNHEY and CDR2 SMNVEV (reference sequence). The CDR3 spans 15 residues. CDR3 amino acids: CASSFPNTPNEKLFF. The CDR3 nucleotides read TGTGCCAGCAGTTTCCCAAACACTCCGAATGAAAAACTGTTTTTT.

This clonotype counts as medium-sized (0.01 to 0.1%). V and J are TRBV6-5 and TRBJ2-1, with TRBD2 identical over 10 bases. This CDR3 region has 16 residues. Germline V CDR1 and CDR2: MNHEY, SVGAGI. V shed 5 bases, J shed 5 bases, and the junction held 9 bases outside the gene matches. The CDR3 loop is CASSNGTSETNNEQFF. CDR3 sequence (DNA): TGTGCCAGCAGTAACGGGACTAGCGAGACTAACAATGAGCAGTTCTTC.

In its sample, this clonotype ranks as medium-sized. The rearrangement uses TRBV11-3 and TRBJ2-7; 9 bases are a match to TRBD2. Trimming at V came to 5 bases and at J to 6 bases, leaving 5 bases not matched to a gene. The CDR3 loop spans 13 amino acids. The germline CDR1 and CDR2 sequences are SGHNT and YENEEA. The CDR3 DNA sequence: TGTGCCAGCAGCGAGGGACTAGCAGCCGAGCAGTACTTC. Its protein is CASSEGLAAEQYF.

This clonotype counts as medium-sized. The genes are TRBV27 and TRBJ2-6, with D perhaps given as TRBD1 or TRBD2 (5 bases each). V was pared by 5 bases and J by 4 bases, with 12 bases between. CDR3 size: 15 residues. Germline lookup yields CDR1 MNHEY and CDR2 SMNVEV (reference sequence). For the CDR3, the DNA is TGTGCCAGCAGTCCGAGGGGAGTAGGGGCCAACGTCCTGACTTTC. Translating it yields CASSPRGVGANVLTF. Full variable domain (outside the CDR3, taken from reference TRBV27 and TRBJ2-6): EAQVTQNPRYLITVTGKKLTVTCSQNMNHEYMSWYRQDPGLGLRQIYYSMNVEVTDKGDVPEGYKVSRKEKRNFPLILESPSPNQTSLYFCASSPRGVGANVLTFGAGSRLTVL.

This clonotype was picked up one time. The chain couples TRBV4-1 to TRBJ2-2; D is perhaps TRBD2 (5 bases). The CDR3 runs 17 residues. Trimming cost V 0 bases and J 4 bases, with 15 bases left between them. Germline V gene lookup returns CDR1 MGHRA and CDR2 YSYEKL. CDR3 sequence reads: CASSQERARGITGELFF. CDR3 coding DNA: TGCGCCAGCAGCCAAGAGCGGGCCAGAGGGATCACCGGGGAGCTGTTTTTT.

V gene TRBV27 combines with J gene TRBJ1-6; no clear D. Germline loops: CDR1 MNHEY, CDR2 SMNVEV (reference sequence). This CDR3 contains 18 residues. Trimming stripped 6 bases from V and 0 bases from J, with 18 bases between. The CDR3 region is CASSLFLATSSYNSPLHF. The CDR3 DNA sequence: TGTGCCAGCAGCCTATTTTTGGCGACGAGCTCCTATAATTCACCCCTCCACTTT.

The chain recombines TRBV19 with TRBJ2-1; 8 bases line up with TRBD1. In germline, CDR1 is LNHDA, CDR2 SQIVND (reference sequence). Germline trimming cut 5 bases from V and 0 bases from J; bases unmatched to any gene: 9. The CDR3 runs 17 residues. CDR3 amino acids: CASSRRGQGSSYNEQFF. The CDR3 DNA reads TGTGCCAGTAGTCGCCGTGGACAGGGCAGCTCCTACAATGAGCAGTTCTTC.

Sample share makes this clonotype medium-sized (0.01 to 0.1%). Written as DNA, the CDR3 is TGCAGCGTAGCCATCGGCTCCTACGAGCAGTACTTC. Protein sequence: CSVAIGSYEQYF. The chain links TRBV29-1 to TRBJ2-7, with D unclear. The CDR3 is 12 residues long. Germline lookup yields CDR1 SQVTM and CDR2 ANQGSEA. Trimming took 6 bases from V and 0 from J, leaving 9 bases between them.

This clonotype was recorded a few times. Written as DNA, the CDR3 is TGTGCCACCAGTGGGGCAGCTTCCTACGAGCAGTACTTC. Translation: CATSGAASYEQYF. The chain has TRBV24-1 and TRBJ2-7; unclear D gene. The CDR3 is made up of 13 amino acids. Trimming removed 5 bases from V and 1 base from J, with 8 bases in between. Germline V gene sequence: CDR1 KGHDR, CDR2 SFDVKD.

This clonotype has a handful of counts. This chain links TRBV18 with TRBJ2-2, with 11 bases that match TRBD1. This CDR3 is 16 amino acids long. V lost 0 bases to trimming and J lost 4 bases; unmatched junction nucleotides: 1. Germline loops: CDR1 KGHSH, CDR2 LQKENI. The CDR3 bases are TGTGCCAGCTCACCACCTGGGACAGGGGGCACCGGGGAGCTGTTTTTT. Its protein product is CASSPPGTGGTGELFF.

V usage is TRBV5-4 and J usage is TRBJ2-5, with D maybe TRBD2 (5 bases). This CDR3 has 17 residues. The germline V and J ends were trimmed by 4 bases and 1 base, with 20 bases remaining between them. In germline, CDR1 is SGHNT, CDR2 YYREEE (reference sequence). CDR3 DNA sequence: TGTGCCAGCAGCCGCGCCGGCCACTCTAGCACCCAAGAGACCCAGTACTTC. This codes for CASSRAGHSSTQETQYF.

J is TRBJ2-3 and V is TRBV6-5, with unresolved D. Germline lookup yields CDR1 MNHEY and CDR2 SVGAGI. V was cut by 5 bases and J by 0 bases, with 12 bases left in between. This CDR3 spans 15 amino acids. This chain's CDR3 is CASSERPGSTDTQYF. Written as DNA, the CDR3 is TGTGCCAGCAGTGAACGTCCCGGTAGCACAGATACGCAGTATTTT.